This T cell receptor (beta chain) was documented in a study of technical replicates of blood from several donors. Profiled with immunoSEQ multiplex PCR; TCRdb holds only in-frame clones, not every one. Of roughly 80,000 clones listed, roughly 93% are singletons. The CDR3 is made up of 14 amino acids. V shed 6 bases, J shed 5 bases, and the junction held 7 bases outside the gene matches. Germline V gene sequence: CDR1 SNHLY, CDR2 FYNNEI. The source is a human donor in good health. Specimen: T cells isolated from PBMCs. This chain uses TRBV2 with TRBJ2-5; 9 nucleotides agree with TRBD1. The chain's CDR3 is CASRPTGGGETQYF. CDR3 nucleotide sequence: TGTGCCAGCAGGCCTACAGGGGGCGGCGAGACCCAGTACTTC.